This TCR beta chain was identified during a study of blood T cell repertoires in COVID-19. Overall study context: Acute and convalescent COVID-19 specimens originated in the United States, Italy and Spain. PBMCs, B-cell-depleted T cells, or T cells were the source of the cDNA or gDNA that made up the material.

This CDR3 comprises 12 residues. Germline V CDR1 and CDR2: MDHEN, SYDVKM. V lost 5 bases, J lost 11 bases, and 15 bases lay in between. The protocol was immunoSEQ multiplex PCR, while the TCRdb copy is restricted to in-frame clones and leaves out a portion. There are 350,000 to 450,000 clones in the sample; approximately 81% occur only once, and 3.5% to 4% lies in the top ten. The specimen was peripheral blood. V gene TRBV28 combines with J gene TRBJ1-1; D is unclear. The sequence was obtained from a woman aged 18-29 years with acute or convalescent COVID-19. In DNA form, the CDR3 reads TGTGCCAGCAGTCTATCGACTGACGCGGCTTTCTTT. Amino acids: CASSLSTDAAFF.